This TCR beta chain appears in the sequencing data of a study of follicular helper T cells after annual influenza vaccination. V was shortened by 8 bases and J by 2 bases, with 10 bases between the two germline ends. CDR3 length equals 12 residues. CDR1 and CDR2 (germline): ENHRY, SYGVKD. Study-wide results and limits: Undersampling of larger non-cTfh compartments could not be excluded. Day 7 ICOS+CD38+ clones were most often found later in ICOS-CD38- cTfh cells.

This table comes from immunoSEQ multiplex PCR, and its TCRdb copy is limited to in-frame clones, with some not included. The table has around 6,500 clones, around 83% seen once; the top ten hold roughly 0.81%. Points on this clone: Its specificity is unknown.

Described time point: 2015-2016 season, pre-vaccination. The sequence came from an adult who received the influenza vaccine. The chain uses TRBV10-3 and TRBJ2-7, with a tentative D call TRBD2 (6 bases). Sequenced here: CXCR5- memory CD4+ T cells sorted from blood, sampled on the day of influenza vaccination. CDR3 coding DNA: TGTGCCATCGGTGCGGGAACCTACGAGCAGTACTTC. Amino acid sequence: CAIGAGTYEQYF.